The rows below give T cell receptor beta chains drawn from one sample of a study of OX40 agonist ivuxolimab in advanced cancers. Repertoires were generated with immunoSEQ multiplex PCR, while TCRdb's copy carries only in-frame clones and drops some. Of approximately 77,000 clones in the sample, about 87% were seen once. The sample in question was CD4+ or CD8+ T cells sorted from blood, obtained in a trial of the OX40 agonist ivuxolimab. The receptors originated from an adult with an advanced solid tumor such as melanoma, head and neck, liver or kidney cancer. Each CDR3 is given without its conserved first and last residue. Fields, in order: D gene, V gene, CDR3 length, J gene, CDR3 protein. A D gene is named only where the DNA matches it firmly.

d_gene: .
v_gene: TRBV2
len: 9
j_gene: TRBJ1-1
CDR3aa: ASAKNTEAF

d_gene: .
v_gene: TRBV11-3
len: 12
j_gene: TRBJ2-2
CDR3aa: ASSLQSSTGELF

d_gene: .
v_gene: TRBV6-1
len: 11
j_gene: TRBJ1-2
CDR3aa: ASTLDSRYGYT

d_gene: .
v_gene: TRBV29-1
len: 10
j_gene: TRBJ1-4
CDR3aa: SGRQSNEKLF

d_gene: .
v_gene: TRBV5-1
len: 14
j_gene: TRBJ2-1
CDR3aa: ASSPEGVYTNNEQF

d_gene: .
v_gene: TRBV7-2
len: 12
j_gene: TRBJ2-7
CDR3aa: ASSLTDGSYEQY

d_gene: .
v_gene: TRBV5-8
len: 11
j_gene: TRBJ2-1
CDR3aa: ASSIGQLTGQF

d_gene: .
v_gene: TRBV28
len: 13
j_gene: TRBJ1-2
CDR3aa: ASSLSRGGGYGYT

d_gene: .
v_gene: TRBV7-2
len: 10
j_gene: TRBJ1-1
CDR3aa: ASRGDTAEAF

d_gene: .
v_gene: TRBV14
len: 11
j_gene: TRBJ1-5
CDR3aa: ASSRGQAQPQH

d_gene: TRBD1
v_gene: TRBV30
len: 14
j_gene: TRBJ1-6
CDR3aa: AWTGGASSYNSPLH

d_gene: TRBD2
v_gene: TRBV5-1
len: 14
j_gene: TRBJ2-3
CDR3aa: ASSLAVAGGPDTQY

d_gene: .
v_gene: TRBV6-6
len: 11
j_gene: TRBJ2-5
CDR3aa: ASSYSRGETQY

d_gene: .
v_gene: TRBV19
len: 13
j_gene: TRBJ2-7
CDR3aa: ASSIPGSGQYEQY

d_gene: .
v_gene: TRBV27
len: 11
j_gene: TRBJ1-2
CDR3aa: ASRPTRWDGYT

d_gene: .
v_gene: TRBV7-3
len: 11
j_gene: TRBJ2-3
CDR3aa: ASSLSRADTQY

d_gene: TRBD2
v_gene: TRBV19
len: 13
j_gene: TRBJ2-3
CDR3aa: ASRNGGVSTDTQY

d_gene: .
v_gene: TRBV29-1
len: 12
j_gene: TRBJ2-7
CDR3aa: SVEKGGSSYEQY

d_gene: .
v_gene: TRBV9
len: 15
j_gene: TRBJ1-3
CDR3aa: ASGKGAWAGAGNTIY

d_gene: .
v_gene: TRBV5-4
len: 14
j_gene: TRBJ2-3
CDR3aa: ASSPETGTATDTQY

d_gene: .
v_gene: TRBV5-6
len: 11
j_gene: TRBJ2-7
CDR3aa: ASSEGLFYEQY

d_gene: .
v_gene: TRBV14
len: 13
j_gene: TRBJ2-7
CDR3aa: ASSPLLHAGTRLD

d_gene: .
v_gene: TRBV29-1
len: 8
j_gene: TRBJ2-1
CDR3aa: SVGGNEQF

d_gene: TRBD2
v_gene: TRBV30
len: 12
j_gene: TRBJ2-7
CDR3aa: AWSAGTSVNEQY

d_gene: .
v_gene: TRBV7-5
len: 13
j_gene: TRBJ2-7
CDR3aa: ARSHTGPRTYEQY

d_gene: TRBD1
v_gene: TRBV5-1
len: 14
j_gene: TRBJ1-4
CDR3aa: ASSPGQVSWGEKLF

d_gene: .
v_gene: TRBV19
len: 13
j_gene: TRBJ1-1
CDR3aa: ASRGTLEGPTEAF

d_gene: .
v_gene: TRBV5-6
len: 13
j_gene: TRBJ2-7
CDR3aa: ASRERGVYSYEQY

d_gene: .
v_gene: TRBV5-1
len: 10
j_gene: TRBJ2-3
CDR3aa: ASSLRTDTQY

d_gene: .
v_gene: TRBV6-1
len: 13
j_gene: TRBJ2-7
CDR3aa: ASSGWTEVTYEQY

d_gene: TRBD2
v_gene: TRBV5-1
len: 12
j_gene: TRBJ2-7
CDR3aa: ASSLAREGNEQY

d_gene: TRBD1
v_gene: TRBV28
len: 14
j_gene: TRBJ1-5
CDR3aa: ASSFDRVGLNQPQH

d_gene: .
v_gene: TRBV5-6
len: 14
j_gene: TRBJ2-5
CDR3aa: ASSPTGTYFQETQY